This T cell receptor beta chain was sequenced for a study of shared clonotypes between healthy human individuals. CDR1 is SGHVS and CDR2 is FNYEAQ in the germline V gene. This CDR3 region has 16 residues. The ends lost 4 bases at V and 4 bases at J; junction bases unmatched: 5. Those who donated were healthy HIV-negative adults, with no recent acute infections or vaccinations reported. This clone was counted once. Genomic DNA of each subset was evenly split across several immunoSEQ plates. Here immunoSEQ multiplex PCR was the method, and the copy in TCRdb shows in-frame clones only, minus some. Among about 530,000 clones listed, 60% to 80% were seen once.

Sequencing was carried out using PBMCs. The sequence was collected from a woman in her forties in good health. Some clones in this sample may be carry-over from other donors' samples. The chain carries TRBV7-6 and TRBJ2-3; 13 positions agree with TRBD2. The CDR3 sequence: CASSSWTSGSSDTQYF. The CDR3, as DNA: TGTGCCAGCAGCTCCTGGACTAGCGGGAGCTCAGATACGCAGTATTTT.